A single sample is the source of the 28 T cell receptor delta chains below, sequenced in a study of γδ T cells in repeated Plasmodium falciparum infection. With CATT, TCRdb re-called clones from the multiplex PCR reads. Of more than 45,000 delta-chain clones in the sample, 1.7% were seen once. Gammadelta T cells were flow-sorted from PBMC into Vgamma9/Vdelta2+ and Vdelta2-negative populations for bulk analysis. The specimen was gamma-delta T cells from blood. The receptors derive from a pool of human donors (malaria-infected and uninfected, not separated).

As regards this clone: The translation of this DNA and the TCRdb protein of a much larger clone differ at residue 21, probably owing to a read error; the protein shown here is translated from the DNA. The DNA of the CDR3 is TGTGCTCTTGCGGAGCGTCCTACATATAGACTGGGGGGGGTTTGGTACACCGATAAACTCACCTTT. It translates to CALAERPTYRLGGVWYTDKLTF. The genes are TRDV1 and TRDJ1; 8 nucleotides line up with TRDD3. The CDR3 length is 22 residues. CDR1 and CDR2 from the germline V gene are TSWWSYY and QGS.

With regard to this clone: This DNA's translation and the protein TCRdb lists, from a much larger clone, do not match at residue 3, likely due to a read error; the protein shown is translated from the DNA. The chain carries TRDV1 and TRDJ1, with a tentative D call TRDD3 (7 bases). The CDR3 has 17 residues. Germline CDR1 is TSWWSYY and CDR2 is QGS. The CDR3 protein is CAPGVPSVLGYTDKLIF. CDR3 in DNA: TGTGCTCCTGGGGTACCTTCCGTACTGGGGTACACCGATAAACTCATCTTT.

This clone was counted only a few times. The protein that TCRdb holds for this DNA derives from a much larger clone and differs from the translated DNA at residue 5, which likely indicates a read error; the protein shown here is translated from the DNA. The V call is TRDV1, the J call TRDJ1; D might be TRDD3 (6 bases). The J gene was missing in TCRdb and was found by matching the end of the DNA to germline. This CDR3 spans 21 amino acids. The germline gives CDR1 TSWWSYY, CDR2 QGS. V was trimmed by 4 bases and J by 3 bases, leaving 33 bases between them. CDR3: CALGGLIRPTTRRYGADKLIF. The CDR3 nucleotides are TGTGCTCTTGGGGGACTAATCAGACCTACAACAAGGAGATACGGGGCCGATAAACTCATCTTT.

Of note for this clone: TCRdb records a much larger clone's protein for this DNA, with a difference at residue 4 that likely arises from a read error; the protein given is the translation of the DNA. The chain couples TRDV2 to TRDJ1, with 12 bases matching TRDD3. Germline-derived CDR1 and CDR2 are GEAIGNYY and EKD. This CDR3 region has 19 residues. CDR3 residues: CACGTVRLGDTVNTDKLIF. CDR3 bases: TGTGCCTGTGGCACCGTTCGACTGGGGGATACAGTGAACACCGATAAACTCATCTTT.

This clone was counted many times. This sample also contains other DNA sequences that code for the same CDR3. The rearrangement uses TRDV3 and TRDJ1, with TRDD3 matching over 11 bases. The CDR3 runs 21 residues. After removal of 5 bases from V and 3 bases from J, the junction contained 29 bases not matched to a gene. Germline CDR1 TVYSNPD, CDR2 GDNSRS (reference sequence). The CDR3 sequence is CAQLSIRSYLLGDSKADKLIF. The CDR3 nucleotides read TGTGCCCAATTATCTATTCGTTCCTACCTACTGGGGGATAGTAAAGCCGATAAACTCATCTTT.

This clone was recorded at least ten times. The amino acid sequence in TCRdb belongs to a much larger clone and departs from this DNA's translation at residue 15, likely a sequencing read error; the sequence shown is translated from the DNA. The rearrangement uses TRDV1 and TRDJ1; no clear D. The CDR3 runs to 18 residues. Germline V gives CDR1 TSWWSYY, CDR2 QGS. This chain's CDR3 is CALGFTSVHTYITDELIF. CDR3 nucleotides: TGTGCTCTTGGGTTCACCTCCGTACATACTTATATCACCGATGAACTCATCTTT.

In its sample, this clone ranks as medium-sized. One junction end disagrees with the germline gene, perhaps due to a read error. The chain carries TRDV1 and TRDJ1, with 10 bases matching TRDD3. The CDR3 spans 21 residues. The germline gives CDR1 TSWWSYY, CDR2 QGS. This chain's CDR3 is CAIGGASSSLLGDFSEDKLIF. The CDR3 bases are TGTGCTATTGGGGGCGCCTCTTCTTCCCTACTGGGGGATTTTTCCGAGGATAAACTCATCTTT.

This clone was seen many times. For this DNA, TCRdb reports the protein of a much larger clone, which diverges at residue 15, most likely from a read error; the protein presented here is translated directly from the DNA. V gene TRDV1 combines with J gene TRDJ1, with a weak D call TRDD2 (6 bases). The CDR3 is made up of 22 amino acids. Trimming left V 6 bases short and J 1 base short, with 36 bases between. Germline V gives CDR1 TSWWSYY, CDR2 QGS. The DNA of the CDR3 is TGTGCTCTTGGTGTAAACCCGCCTTCCGACGACCAATGTGGGATGCGCACCGATAAACTCATCTTT. Translated, it gives CALGVNPPSDDQCGMRTDKLIF.

There are many counts of this clone. A read error likely explains this, since a far larger clone differs by one base. Other nucleotide sequences in the sample specify the same CDR3. V gene TRDV2 combines with J gene TRDJ1, with 7 bases aligning to TRDD3. TCRdb supplies no J gene; here it was assigned by aligning the nucleotide sequence to germline. CDR1 is GEAIGNYY, CDR2 EKD, per germline. The V and J ends lost 4 bases and 5 bases, in that order; junction bases with no gene match: 15. CDR3 length: 16 amino acids. The CDR3 DNA reads as TGTGCCTGTGAACCTGCAGCCAAATGGGGGAGAGATAAACTCATCTTT. It specifies CACEPAAKWGRDKLIF.

This clone was seen repeatedly, ten times or more. A far bigger clonotype differs at one base, so this is likely a read error. The same CDR3 also results from other DNA sequences found in this sample. The V call is TRDV1, the J call TRDJ1; D unclear. The ends were cut back, 1 base at V and 8 bases at J, with 8 bases in the middle. CDR3 length: 12 amino acids. Per the germline V gene, CDR1 is TSWWSYY and CDR2 is QGS. CDR3 in amino acids: CALGERRHKLIF. CDR3 bases: TGTGCTCTTGGGGAACGTCGACACAAACTCATCTTT.

On this clone itself: TCRdb's protein for this DNA is that of a much larger clone and differs from the translation at residue 10, likely a read error; the protein shown is the DNA translation. This chain joins TRDV1 and TRDJ1, with D uncertain. The CDR3 is made up of 17 amino acids. CDR1 is TSWWSYY, CDR2 QGS, per germline. The V end was cut by 5 bases, the J end by 2 bases, with 21 bases between. DNA for the CDR3: TGTGCTCTTGGGAAGGGGCCTCCCGCAAATGGGACCGATAAACTCATCTTT. This sequence encodes CALGKGPPANGTDKLIF.

Notes on this clone: This is likely an artifact of a read error, given a far larger clone one base away. Other nucleotide sequences in the sample specify the same CDR3. The chain links TRDV3 to TRDJ1; TRDD3 matches at 11 bases. The CDR3 loop spans 21 amino acids. The V and J ends lost 5 bases and 3 bases, in that order; junction bases with no gene match: 29. Germline loops: CDR1 TVYSNPD, CDR2 GDNSRS (reference sequence). The CDR3 DNA reads TGTGCCCAATTATCTATTCGCTCCTACCTACTGGGGGATAGTAAAGCCGATAAACTCATCTTT. Protein: CAQLSIRSYLLGDSKADKLIF.

This clone was seen many times. A read error likely explains why the TCRdb protein, taken from a much larger clone, differs from this DNA's translation at residue 5; the protein shown is translated from the DNA. The V call is TRAV38-2/DV8, the J call TRDJ1; D might be TRDD3 (5 bases). CDR1 is TSESDYY and CDR2 is QEAYKQQN in the germline V gene. V lost 5 bases to trimming and J lost 6 bases, with 14 bases between them. CDR3 length: 13 amino acids. Here the CDR3 DNA reads TGTGCTTATAGTCAGGGCCCGGGATATAAACTCATCTTT. This codes for CAYSQGPGYKLIF.

This clone was seen a handful of times. Given a far larger clone just one base away, this is likely a sequencing read error. The sample holds other DNA sequences that translate to the same CDR3. V is TRDV1 and J is TRDJ1, with 10 nucleotides matching TRDD3. No J gene was available from TCRdb, and it was assigned here by a germline match of the DNA. CDR1 is TSWWSYY, CDR2 QGS, per germline. The CDR3 consists of 28 residues. Written as DNA, the CDR3 is TGTGCTCTTGGGGAACTTGCCCGAAAAGGGCTTGGGGGATACCCCCTCGATTCCGGTACCCTTTACACTGATAAACTCATCTTT. Its protein product is CALGELARKGLGGYPLDSGTLYTDKLIF.

Note on this clone: The protein in TCRdb stems from a much larger clone and differs at residue 3 from this DNA's translation, likely a read error; here the protein is translated from the DNA. This chain uses TRDV1 with TRDJ1, with 12 bases fitting TRDD3. TCRdb carries no J gene annotation; the J gene was assigned here by matching the DNA with germline. CDR3 size: 19 residues. Germline V gives CDR1 TSWWSYY, CDR2 QGS. The CDR3 loop reads CAFGIRGYWGIQPTDKLIF. In DNA form, the CDR3 reads TGTGCTTTTGGGATAAGGGGCTACTGGGGGATACAACCCACCGATAAACTCATCTTT.

This clone was detected a few times. This DNA's translation differs at residue 16 from TCRdb's protein, which comes from a much larger clone; a read error is likely, and the protein shown is translated from the DNA. This sequence joins TRDV1 and TRDJ1, with D perhaps TRDD3 (5 bases). CDR3 size: 19 residues. The V gene's germline CDR1 is TSWWSYY and CDR2 QGS. In DNA, the CDR3 is TGTGCTCTTGGGAACTGGAGCCGCGTACTGGAGGGGAACACCGATAGACTCATCTTT. Translated, it gives CALGNWSRVLEGNTDRLIF.

The genes are TRDV1 and TRDJ1; D is possibly TRDD3 (7 bases). TCRdb offers no J gene call, so here the DNA was matched to germline to obtain one. The CDR3 has 21 residues. Germline CDR1 reads TSWWSYY; CDR2 reads QGS. Between the trimmed V and J ends, which lost 1 base and 0 bases, there was a span of 27 bases. The CDR3 DNA is TGTGCTCTTGGGGAACCCCTCCTACAGGGCTGGGGGCGAAAATACACCGATAAACTCATCTTT. This encodes CALGEPLLQGWGRKYTDKLIF.

This clone appeared many times. A much larger clonotype is one base distant, so this may be a read error. This chain links TRDV1 with TRDJ1; weak D call: TRDD3 (6 bases). Germline assignment: CDR1 TSWWSYY and CDR2 QGS. V dropped 8 bases and J dropped 2 bases, with 39 bases sitting between them. The CDR3 length is 22 residues. The CDR3 protein is CALWGDRIPCAGDGGRTDKLIF. As DNA, the CDR3 is TGTGCTCTTTGGGGTGACCGCATACCCTGTGCTGGGGATGGGGGGCGTACCGATAAACTCATCTTT.

This clone was observed a few times. TCRdb's listed protein matches a much larger clone and diverges from this DNA's translation at residue 13, likely through a read error; the protein shown comes from the DNA. The rearrangement joins TRDV1 to TRDJ1; D is ambiguous. Germline matching of the DNA provided the J gene here, since TCRdb leaves it blank. The CDR3 has 16 amino acids. Germline values: CDR1 TSWWSYY, CDR2 QGS. The CDR3 DNA follows: TGTGCTCTTGGGGAACCGAGATGGACAAACACCGATGAACTCATCTTT. It specifies CALGEPRWTNTDELIF.

The sample holds a few counts of this clone. A read error is likely here: a far larger clone is one base away. The same CDR3 arises from other DNA sequences in this sample as well. This chain uses TRDV1 with TRDJ1; maybe TRDD3 (8 bases). Per the germline V gene, CDR1 is TSWWSYY and CDR2 is QGS. This CDR3 spans 27 amino acids. V was trimmed by 0 bases and J by 7 bases, leaving 51 bases between them. CDR3: CALGELHPLRFLPYWGSPSFHIGKLIF. In DNA, the CDR3 is TGTGCTCTTGGGGAACTCCACCCTTTAAGGTTCCTACCTTACTGGGGGTCCCCTTCCTTTCACATCGGTAAACTCATCTTT.

This clone was detected ten times or more. The translation of this DNA and the TCRdb protein of a much larger clone differ at residue 12, probably owing to a read error; the protein shown here is translated from the DNA. The chain uses TRDV1 and TRDJ1; D possibly matches TRDD2 or TRDD3 (6 bases each). The length of the CDR3 is 19 residues. Trimming took off 3 bases at V and 0 bases at J, with 23 bases between the two ends. CDR1 and CDR2 (germline): TSWWSYY, QGS. For the CDR3, the DNA is TGTGCTCTTGGGGACGGGGATCCTACGCCATGGAGGTACACCGATAAACTCATCTTT. Translated: CALGDGDPTPWRYTDKLIF.

On this clone: The protein held in TCRdb is that of a much larger clone and does not match this DNA's translation at residue 8, likely because of a read error; the protein shown is translated from the DNA. The chain combines TRDV1 with TRDJ1; D call uncertain. In germline, CDR1 is TSWWSYY, CDR2 QGS. The V and J ends lost 3 bases and 5 bases respectively, with 19 bases between them. The CDR3 extends over 16 amino acids. CDR3 amino acids: CALGDPFSPLTDKLIF. As DNA, the CDR3 is TGTGCTCTTGGGGACCCTTTCTCGCCCCTCACTGATAAACTCATCTTT.

Remarks on this clone: The amino acid sequence in TCRdb belongs to a much larger clone and departs from this DNA's translation at residue 11, likely a sequencing read error; the sequence shown is translated from the DNA. The chain links TRDV2 to TRDJ2; 7 nucleotides align to TRDD3. Germline V CDR1 and CDR2: GEAIGNYY, EKD. The CDR3 extends over 13 amino acids. For the CDR3, the DNA is TGTGCCTGTGACACCTGGGGGACAGCACAATTCTTCTTT. Translation: CACDTWGTAQFFF.

About this clone itself: This likely traces to a read error, being one base from a far larger clone. The same CDR3 arises from other DNA sequences in this sample as well. The J gene was not called, though the V gene is TRDV1; TRDD3 was called by the table and not checked on the DNA. Germline CDR1 and CDR2: TSWWSYY and QGS. This CDR3 region has 16 residues. CDR3 DNA sequence: TGTGCTCTTGGGGGCCGCTCCGCTTTCCACACCGATAAGCTCATCTTT. It encodes CALGGRSAFHTDKLIF.

Within the sample, this clone is medium-sized. The sample holds other DNA sequences that translate to the same CDR3. The chain links TRDV1 to TRDJ1; 9 bases agree with TRDD3. Germline V gene lookup returns CDR1 TSWWSYY and CDR2 QGS. V was pared by 1 base and J by 1 base, with 25 bases of the junction left unmatched. This CDR3 comprises 23 residues. The CDR3 region is CALGERVSSIPPWGYAGTDKLIF. DNA of the CDR3: TGTGCTCTTGGGGAACGAGTTTCCTCAATCCCGCCCTGGGGATACGCGGGCACCGATAAACTCATCTTT.

On this clone itself: TCRdb's entry gives the protein of a much larger clone, which mismatches this DNA's translation at residue 8, likely from a read error; the protein reported here is translated from the DNA. The chain uses TRDV1 and TRDJ1, with TRDD3 matching 12 bases. TCRdb lists no J gene, so it was determined here by aligning the DNA to germline. Germline CDR1 TSWWSYY, CDR2 QGS. This CDR3 is 24 amino acids long. V was clipped by 3 bases and J by 1 base; unmatched bases: 27. This CDR3 is CALGELPGSWGRATGGYPTDKLIF. The CDR3 DNA is TGTGCTCTTGGGGAGCTTCCTGGGTCTTGGGGCCGAGCTACTGGGGGATACCCCACCGATAAACTCATCTTT.

For this clone: This likely came from a read error, as a far larger clone is one base away. This CDR3 is also generated by other DNA sequences in the sample. V and J are TRDV1 and TRDJ1; 11 nucleotides align to TRDD3. TCRdb carries no J gene annotation; the J gene was assigned here by matching the DNA with germline. From germline, CDR1 is TSWWSYY and CDR2 QGS. Trimming at V came to 4 bases and at J to 0 bases, leaving 31 bases not matched to a gene. The length of the CDR3 is 25 residues. CDR3: CALGAPRREHSYQLGDNSYTDKLIF. CDR3 coding DNA: TGTGCTCTTGGGGCCCCGCGTCGAGAACATTCCTACCAACTGGGGGATAACTCATACACCGATAAACTCATCTTT.

Points on this clone: The amino acid sequence in TCRdb belongs to a much larger clone and departs from this DNA's translation at residue 4, likely a sequencing read error; the sequence shown is translated from the DNA. This chain links TRDV2 with TRDJ1, with D hard to call. The J gene, left out of TCRdb, was set here by checking the DNA against germline. The CDR3 contains 11 residues. Per germline, CDR1 GEAIGNYY and CDR2 EKD. The CDR3 loop is CACGTEGKLIF. DNA of the CDR3: TGTGCCTGTGGCACCGAGGGTAAACTCATCTTT.